This TCR beta chain is from a study of blood T cell repertoires in COVID-19. The method was immunoSEQ multiplex PCR; TCRdb's version includes in-frame clones alone and lacks a portion of them. The sample lists 200,000 to 300,000 clones; approximately 86% were seen once. Trimming took 2 bases from V and 7 from J, leaving 13 bases between them. The CDR3 is made up of 15 amino acids. CDR1 and CDR2 from the germline V gene are SGHTS and YDEGEE. The chain couples TRBV5-8 to TRBJ1-6, with D maybe TRBD1 (6 bases). The sequencing input was peripheral blood. The clonotype originates from a human donor in a cohort sampled during active COVID-19. The CDR3 here is CASSFLSGANSPLHF. The CDR3 DNA follows: TGTGCCAGCAGCTTCCTATCAGGGGCCAATTCACCCCTCCACTTT.